This T cell receptor (beta chain) was profiled in a study of OX40 agonist ivuxolimab in advanced cancers. Study-wide background: Earlier treatment with anti-PD-1, anti-PD-L1 or anti-CTLA-4 was permitted, and under 50% had received some.

Produced via immunoSEQ multiplex PCR; TCRdb's table is partial and in-frame only. The top ten clones hold roughly 54% of a sample with under 50,000 clones, around nine tenths of them seen once. The germline V gene encodes CDR1 LNHNV and CDR2 YYDKDF (reference sequence). Between the trimmed V and J ends, which lost 0 bases and 1 base, there was a span of 9 bases. This CDR3 is 15 amino acids long. V and J are TRBV15 and TRBJ1-1; the D is unclear. The sample here was CD4+ or CD8+ T cells sorted from blood, taken in a trial of the OX40 agonist ivuxolimab. The receptor comes from an adult with an advanced solid tumor such as melanoma, head and neck, liver or kidney cancer. Here the CDR3 DNA reads TGTGCCACCAGCAGAGATCGGCTGAGGAACACTGAAGCTTTCTTT. It translates to CATSRDRLRNTEAFF. Using reference TRBV15 and TRBJ1-1 for the parts outside the CDR3, the full variable domain is DAMVIQNPRYQVTQFGKPVTLSCSQTLNHNVMYWYQQKSSQAPKLLFHYYDKDFNNEADTPDNFQSRRPNTSFCFLDIRSPGLGDTAMYLCATSRDRLRNTEAFFGQGTRLTVV.